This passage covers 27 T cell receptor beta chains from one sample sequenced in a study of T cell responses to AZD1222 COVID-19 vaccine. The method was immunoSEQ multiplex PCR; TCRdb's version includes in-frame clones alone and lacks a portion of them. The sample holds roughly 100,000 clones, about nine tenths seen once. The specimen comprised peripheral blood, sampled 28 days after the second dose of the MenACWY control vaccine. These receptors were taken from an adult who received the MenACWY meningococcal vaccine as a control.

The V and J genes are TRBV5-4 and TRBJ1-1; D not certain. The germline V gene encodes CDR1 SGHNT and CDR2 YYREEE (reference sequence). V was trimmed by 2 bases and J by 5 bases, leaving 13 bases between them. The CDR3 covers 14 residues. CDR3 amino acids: CASSFAAFRTEAFF. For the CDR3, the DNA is TGTGCCAGCAGCTTCGCGGCCTTCCGGACTGAAGCTTTCTTT.

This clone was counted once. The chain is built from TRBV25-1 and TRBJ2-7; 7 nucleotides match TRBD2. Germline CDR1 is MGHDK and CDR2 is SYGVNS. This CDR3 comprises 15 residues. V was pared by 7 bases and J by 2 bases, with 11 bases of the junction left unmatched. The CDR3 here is CASTSRASGTYEQYF. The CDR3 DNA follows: TGTGCCAGCACTAGCAGGGCTAGCGGAACCTACGAGCAGTACTTC.

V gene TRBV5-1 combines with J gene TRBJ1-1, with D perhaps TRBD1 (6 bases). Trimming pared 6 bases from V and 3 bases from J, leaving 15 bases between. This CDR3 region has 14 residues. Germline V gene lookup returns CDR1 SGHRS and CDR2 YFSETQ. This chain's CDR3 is CASMVGGADTEAFF. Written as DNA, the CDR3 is TGCGCCAGCATGGTAGGGGGAGCGGACACTGAAGCTTTCTTT. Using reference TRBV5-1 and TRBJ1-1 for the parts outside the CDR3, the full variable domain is KAGVTQTPRYLIKTRGQQVTLSCSPISGHRSVSWYQQTPGQGLQFLFEYFSETQRNKGNFPGRFSGRQFSNSRSEMNVSTLELGDSALYLCASMVGGADTEAFFGQGTRLTVV.

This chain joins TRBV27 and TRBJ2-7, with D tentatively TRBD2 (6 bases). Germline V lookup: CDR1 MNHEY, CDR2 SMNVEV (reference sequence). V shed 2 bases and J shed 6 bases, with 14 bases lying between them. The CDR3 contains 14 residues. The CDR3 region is CASSLRGYGGEQYF. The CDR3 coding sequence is TGTGCCAGCAGTTTACGAGGGTACGGGGGCGAGCAGTACTTC.

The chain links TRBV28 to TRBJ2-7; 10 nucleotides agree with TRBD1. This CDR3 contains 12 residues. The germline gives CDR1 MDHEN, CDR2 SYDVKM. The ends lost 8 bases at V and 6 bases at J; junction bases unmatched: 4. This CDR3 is CASFGQGGEQYF. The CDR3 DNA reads TGTGCCAGCTTCGGACAGGGGGGCGAGCAGTACTTC.

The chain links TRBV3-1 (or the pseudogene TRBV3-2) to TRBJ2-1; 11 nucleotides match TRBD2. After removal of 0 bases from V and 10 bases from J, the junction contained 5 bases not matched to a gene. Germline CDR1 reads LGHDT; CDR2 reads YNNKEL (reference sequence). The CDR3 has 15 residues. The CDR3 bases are TGTGCCAGCAGCCAAGAAGGGACTAGCGGCTTGGAGCAGTTCTTC. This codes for CASSQEGTSGLEQFF.

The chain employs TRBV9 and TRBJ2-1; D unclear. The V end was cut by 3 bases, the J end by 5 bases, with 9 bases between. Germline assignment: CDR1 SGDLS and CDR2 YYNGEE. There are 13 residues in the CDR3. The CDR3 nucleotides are TGTGCCAGCAGCGCGGACCCCGACAATGAGCAGTTCTTC. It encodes CASSADPDNEQFF.

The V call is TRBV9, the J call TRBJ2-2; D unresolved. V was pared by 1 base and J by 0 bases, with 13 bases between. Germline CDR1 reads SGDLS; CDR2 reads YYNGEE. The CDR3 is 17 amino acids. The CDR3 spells CASSVPSTLTNTGELFF. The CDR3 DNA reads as TGTGCCAGCAGCGTACCTTCGACACTTACGAACACCGGGGAGCTGTTTTTT.

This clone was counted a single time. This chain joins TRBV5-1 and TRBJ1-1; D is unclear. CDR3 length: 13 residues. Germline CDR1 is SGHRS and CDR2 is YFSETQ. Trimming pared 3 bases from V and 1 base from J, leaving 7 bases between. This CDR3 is CASSYRGNTEAFF. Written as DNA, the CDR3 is TGCGCCAGCAGCTACAGAGGGAACACTGAAGCTTTCTTT.

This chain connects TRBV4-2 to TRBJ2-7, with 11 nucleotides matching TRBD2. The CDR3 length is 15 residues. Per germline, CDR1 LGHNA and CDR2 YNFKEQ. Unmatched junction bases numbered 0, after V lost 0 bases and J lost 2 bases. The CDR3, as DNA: TGTGCCAGCAGCCAAGAACTAGCGGGGGCCTACGAGCAGTACTTC. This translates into CASSQELAGAYEQYF.

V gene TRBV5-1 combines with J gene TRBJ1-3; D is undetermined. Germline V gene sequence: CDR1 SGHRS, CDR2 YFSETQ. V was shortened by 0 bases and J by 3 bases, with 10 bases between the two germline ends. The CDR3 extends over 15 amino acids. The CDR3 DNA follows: TGCGCCAGCAGCTTGGCCACTAGTGATGGAAACACCATATATTTT. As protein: CASSLATSDGNTIYF.

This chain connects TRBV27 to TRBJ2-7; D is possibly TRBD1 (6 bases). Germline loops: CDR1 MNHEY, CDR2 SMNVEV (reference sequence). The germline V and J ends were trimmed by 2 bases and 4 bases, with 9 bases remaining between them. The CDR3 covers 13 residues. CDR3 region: CASSLAQGYEQYF. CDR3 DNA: TGTGCCAGCAGTTTAGCTCAGGGGTACGAGCAGTACTTC.

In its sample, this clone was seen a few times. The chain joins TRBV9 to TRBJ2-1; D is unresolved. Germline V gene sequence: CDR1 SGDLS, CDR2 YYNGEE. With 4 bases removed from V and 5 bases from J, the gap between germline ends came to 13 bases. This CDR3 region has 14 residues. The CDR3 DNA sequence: TGTGCCAGCAGCCCATCCCTCTTCGACAATGAGCAGTTCTTC. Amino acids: CASSPSLFDNEQFF.

CDR3 amino acids: CASSSGQFLYEQYF. The CDR3 DNA sequence: TGTGCCAGCTCATCGGGACAGTTCTTGTACGAGCAGTACTTC. This rearrangement joins TRBV18 to TRBJ2-7, with 7 positions matching TRBD1. The CDR3 totals 14 residues. CDR1 is KGHSH and CDR2 is LQKENI in the germline V gene. V trimming: 5 bases; J trimming: 4 bases; junction bases outside the gene matches: 8.

In nucleotides, the CDR3 is TGTGCCAGCAGCCGACTAGCGGGGACCACCGGGGAGCTGTTTTTT. Its protein is CASSRLAGTTGELFF. This sequence joins TRBV7-9 and TRBJ2-2, with 11 bases matching TRBD2. In germline, CDR1 is SEHNR, CDR2 FQNEAQ (reference sequence). The CDR3 runs 15 residues. J lost 4 bases, V lost 5 bases, and 3 bases had no gene match. The full variable domain, its missing parts supplied by reference TRBV7-9 and TRBJ2-2, is DTGVSQNPRHKITKRGQNVTFRCDPISEHNRLYWYRQTLGQGPEFLTYFQNEAQLEKSRLLSDRFSAERPKGSFSTLEIQRTEQGDSAMYLCASSRLAGTTGELFFGEGSRLTVL.

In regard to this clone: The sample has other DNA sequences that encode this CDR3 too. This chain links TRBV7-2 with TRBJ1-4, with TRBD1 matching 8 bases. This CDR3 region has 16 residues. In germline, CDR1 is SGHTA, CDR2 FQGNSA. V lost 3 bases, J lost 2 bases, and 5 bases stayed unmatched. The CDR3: CASSFRQGTTNEKLFF. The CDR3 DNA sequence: TGTGCCAGCAGCTTTAGACAGGGGACCACTAATGAAAAACTGTTTTTT.

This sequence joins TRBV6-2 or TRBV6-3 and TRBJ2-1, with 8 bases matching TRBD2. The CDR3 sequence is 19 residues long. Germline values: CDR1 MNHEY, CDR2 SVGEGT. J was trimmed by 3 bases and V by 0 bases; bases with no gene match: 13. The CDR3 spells CASSYSSRVAGLFYNEQFF. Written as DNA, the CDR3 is TGTGCCAGCAGTTACTCGAGTAGGGTAGCGGGGCTATTCTACAATGAGCAGTTCTTC.

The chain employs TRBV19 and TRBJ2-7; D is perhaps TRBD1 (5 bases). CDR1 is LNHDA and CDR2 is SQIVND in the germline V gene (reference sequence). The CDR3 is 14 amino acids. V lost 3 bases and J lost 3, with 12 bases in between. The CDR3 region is CASSIARGNYEQYF. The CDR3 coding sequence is TGTGCCAGTAGTATTGCAAGGGGAAACTACGAGCAGTACTTC.

The CDR3 sequence: CASRQDRVGQETQYF. CDR3 sequence (DNA): TGTGCCAGCAGACAAGACAGGGTGGGCCAAGAGACCCAGTACTTC. The rearrangement uses TRBV28 and TRBJ2-5; TRBD1 matches 7 bases. The CDR3 has 15 residues. CDR1 is MDHEN and CDR2 is SYDVKM in the germline V gene. V lost 6 bases and J lost 1; bases outside the gene matches: 8.

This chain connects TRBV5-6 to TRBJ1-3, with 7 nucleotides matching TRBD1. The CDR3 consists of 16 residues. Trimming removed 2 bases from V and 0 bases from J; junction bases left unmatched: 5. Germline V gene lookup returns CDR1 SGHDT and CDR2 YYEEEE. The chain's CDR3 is CASSFLDRASGNTIYF. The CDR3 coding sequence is TGTGCCAGCAGCTTCCTAGACAGGGCCTCTGGAAACACCATATATTTT.

The CDR3 DNA reads TGTGCCAGCTCACCCTTATCCTACGAGCAGTACTTC. Residues: CASSPLSYEQYF. The chain has TRBV18 and TRBJ2-7; D call uncertain. Germline-derived CDR1 and CDR2 are KGHSH and LQKENI. The V and J ends lost 3 bases and 1 base respectively, with 4 bases between them. CDR3 length equals 12 residues. The complete variable domain, with remaining parts taken from reference TRBV18 and TRBJ2-7, reads NAGVMQNPRHLVRRRGQEARLRCSPMKGHSHVYWYRQLPEEGLKFMVYLQKENIIDESGMPKERFSAEFPKEGPSILRIQQVVRGDSAAYFCASSPLSYEQYFGPGTRLTVT.

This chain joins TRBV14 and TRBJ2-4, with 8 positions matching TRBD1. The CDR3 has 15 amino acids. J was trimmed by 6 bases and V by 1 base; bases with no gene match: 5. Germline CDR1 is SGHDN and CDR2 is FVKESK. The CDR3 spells CASSQGTGLSNIQYF. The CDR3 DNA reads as TGTGCCAGCAGCCAAGGGACAGGGTTATCAAACATTCAGTACTTC.

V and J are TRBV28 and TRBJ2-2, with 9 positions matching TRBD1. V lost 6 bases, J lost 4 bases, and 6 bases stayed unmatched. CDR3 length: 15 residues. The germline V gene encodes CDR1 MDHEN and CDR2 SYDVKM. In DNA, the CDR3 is TGTGCCAGCAGATTCCGGGACAGGGCCACCGGGGAGCTGTTTTTT. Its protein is CASRFRDRATGELFF. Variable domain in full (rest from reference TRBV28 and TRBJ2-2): DVKVTQSSRYLVKRTGEKVFLECVQDMDHENMFWYRQDPGLGLRLIYFSYDVKMKEKGDIPEGYSVSREKKERFSLILESASTNQTSMYLCASRFRDRATGELFFGEGSRLTVL.

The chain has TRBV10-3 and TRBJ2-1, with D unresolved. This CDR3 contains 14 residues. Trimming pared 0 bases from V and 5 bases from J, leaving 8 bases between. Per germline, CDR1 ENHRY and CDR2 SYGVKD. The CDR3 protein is CAISESLEDNEQFF. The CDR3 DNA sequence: TGTGCCATCAGTGAGTCGTTAGAAGACAATGAGCAGTTCTTC.

The CDR3 reads CAIKGQGADTQYF. CDR3 DNA sequence: TGTGCCATCAAGGGACAGGGGGCAGATACGCAGTATTTT. The chain couples TRBV10-3 to TRBJ2-3, with 11 bases that match TRBD1. There are 13 residues in the CDR3. Per the germline V gene, CDR1 is ENHRY and CDR2 is SYGVKD. V dropped 7 bases and J dropped 4; count of bases not matched to a gene: 1.

CDR3 loop: CASSQVSGNTEAFF. The CDR3 coding sequence is TGTGCCAGCAGCCAAGTGAGTGGGAACACTGAAGCTTTCTTT. The gene calls are TRBV3-1 (or the pseudogene TRBV3-2) and TRBJ1-1; D remains unclear. This CDR3 has 14 residues. The germline V gene encodes CDR1 LGHDT and CDR2 YNNKEL (reference sequence). V was shortened by 1 base and J by 1 base, with 7 bases between the two germline ends.

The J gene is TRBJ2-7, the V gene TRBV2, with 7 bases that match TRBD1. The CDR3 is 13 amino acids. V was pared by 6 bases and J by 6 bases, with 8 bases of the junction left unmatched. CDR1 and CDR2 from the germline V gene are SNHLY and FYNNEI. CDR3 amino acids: CASRGTVSVEQYF. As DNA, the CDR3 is TGTGCCAGCAGGGGGACAGTTTCCGTCGAGCAGTACTTC.